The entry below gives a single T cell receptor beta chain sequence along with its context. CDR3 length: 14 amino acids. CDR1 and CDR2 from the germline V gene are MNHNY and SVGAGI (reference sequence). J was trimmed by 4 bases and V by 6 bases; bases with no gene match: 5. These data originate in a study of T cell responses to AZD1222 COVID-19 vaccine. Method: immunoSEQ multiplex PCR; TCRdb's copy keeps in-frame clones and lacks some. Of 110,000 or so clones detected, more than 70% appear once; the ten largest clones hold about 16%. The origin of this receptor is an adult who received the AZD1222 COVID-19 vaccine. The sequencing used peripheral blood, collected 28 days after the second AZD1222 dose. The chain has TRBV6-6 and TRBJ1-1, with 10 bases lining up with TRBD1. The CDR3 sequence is CASSQGQGSTEAFF. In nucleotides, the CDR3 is TGTGCCAGCAGCCAGGGACAGGGGAGCACTGAAGCTTTCTTT.